These T cell receptor beta chains were read from a single sample in a study of vaccination and CD4 T cells after COVID-19. TCRdb re-called the PCR reads through MiXCR, storing one row per CDR3 protein. Among around 13,000 distinct CDR3 sequences, around two fifths were seen once, and the ten largest hold under 15%. These receptors have no known antigen. The sample consisted of CD4+ T cells from blood, cultured in vitro. The receptors derive from a human donor who had recovered from COVID-19. The CDR3 runs from the conserved cysteine through the conserved F or W. The D gene is left open where the match is weak. A row's size may be missing; if present it is once, few, many or a size class.

CDR3nt	CDR3aa	j_gene	abundance	len	v_gene	d_gene
TGCAGTGCTAGACTAGACAGGGGAATTTCACCCCTCCACTTT	CSARLDRGISPLHF	TRBJ1-6	few	14	TRBV20-1	TRBD1
TGCAGTGCTAGAGGGACTAGCGGGGGGGCCGATGAGCAGTTCTTC	CSARGTSGGADEQFF	TRBJ2-1	NA	15	TRBV20-1	TRBD2
TGTGCCAGCAGTTATGGGGGGGCAGGGGGCCAGCCCCAGCATTTT	CASSYGGAGGQPQHF	TRBJ1-5	few	15	TRBV6-5	TRBD1
TGCGCCAGCAGCTTGGCGCCGCAGAGCACAGATACGCAGTATTTT	CASSLAPQSTDTQYF	TRBJ2-3	few	15	TRBV5-1	NA
TGTGCCAGCAGCTTAGACAGGGATAGCAATCAGCCCCAGCATTTT	CASSLDRDSNQPQHF	TRBJ1-5	few	15	TRBV7-2	NA
TGTGCCAGCGGCTTATGGGCAACTAATGAAAAACTGTTTTTT	CASGLWATNEKLFF	TRBJ1-4	few	14	TRBV27	NA
TGCAGTGCTAGAAGTGGTGGAAACGAGCAGTACTTC	CSARSGGNEQYF	TRBJ2-7	NA	12	TRBV20-1	NA
TGCGCCAGCAGCCAAGAGGGCTACCAGAACACCGGGGAGCTGTTTTTT	CASSQEGYQNTGELFF	TRBJ2-2	NA	16	TRBV4-3	NA
TGTGCCAGCACCACTGCGACGAGCTCCTATAATTCACCCCTCCACTTT	CASTTATSSYNSPLHF	TRBJ1-6	NA	16	TRBV6-1	NA
TGTGCCAGCAGTTACTCACCGGGGGGGCAGGATACGCAGTATTTT	CASSYSPGGQDTQYF	TRBJ2-3	few	15	TRBV6-5	TRBD2
TGTGCCAGCAGCACAACACCCGGGCGGGGAAATTCACCCCTCCACTTT	CASSTTPGRGNSPLHF	TRBJ1-6	NA	16	TRBV9	NA
TGTGCCACGAGAAGCGGGGGGAGCACAGATACGCAGTATTTT	CATRSGGSTDTQYF	TRBJ2-3	NA	14	TRBV6-2/TRBV6-3	TRBD2
TGTGCCAGCAGCTTGCTATCCGGGAGACAGGGACTCAACGAGCAGTACTTC	CASSLLSGRQGLNEQYF	TRBJ2-7	NA	17	TRBV5-6	NA
TGTGCCAGCAGCCAATTCGGGACAGCGAACACTGAAGCTTTCTTT	CASSQFGTANTEAFF	TRBJ1-1	NA	15	TRBV5-5	TRBD1
TGTGCCAGCAGCCCGGACGATTTTGGAAAACTGTTTTTT	CASSPDDFGKLFF	TRBJ1-4	NA	13	TRBV14	NA
TGTGCCAGCAGCCGAGCCGGGACGTCCTACAATGAGCAGTTCTTC	CASSRAGTSYNEQFF	TRBJ2-1	NA	15	TRBV12-3/TRBV12-4	NA
TGCAGTGCTAGACGGACTAGCGGGGGACCCTTCTCCTACGAGCAGTACTTC	CSARRTSGGPFSYEQYF	TRBJ2-7	few	17	TRBV20-1	TRBD2
TGTGCCAGCAGCTTAATTGACTTGAGACAGACAACCTATGGCCACACCTTC	CASSLIDLRQTTYGHTF	TRBJ1-2	NA	17	TRBV7-8	NA
TGTGCCAGCAGCCGGGACAGAAATCAGCCCCAGCATTTT	CASSRDRNQPQHF	TRBJ1-5	NA	13	TRBV7-7	TRBD1
TGCAGTGCTAGACCAGGACAGGGGGACTTGGAGACCCAGTACTTC	CSARPGQGDLETQYF	TRBJ2-5	NA	15	TRBV20-1	TRBD1
TGTGCCAGCAGCCCCCCTGGGGGGGTGCAAGAGACCCAGTACTTC	CASSPPGGVQETQYF	TRBJ2-5	NA	15	TRBV11-3	TRBD2
TGTGCCAGCAGTGAAGATAGGACACAAGAGACCCAGTACTTC	CASSEDRTQETQYF	TRBJ2-5	NA	14	TRBV2	NA
TGTGCCAGCAGCTTATACCAGGGGGATGGCAATCAGCCCCAGCATTTT	CASSLYQGDGNQPQHF	TRBJ1-5	NA	16	TRBV7-2	TRBD1
TGTGCCAGCAGTTATCCCGGACAGGGCGGATACAATGAGCAGTTCTTC	CASSYPGQGGYNEQFF	TRBJ2-1	once	16	TRBV6-5	TRBD1
TGTGCCAGCACCACCCCCCCGTGGGGGGAGAACACTGAAGCTTTCTTT	CASTTPPWGENTEAFF	TRBJ1-1	few	16	TRBV6-1	NA
TGTGCCAGTACATTACAGGGCAATCAGCCCCAGCATTTT	CASTLQGNQPQHF	TRBJ1-5	NA	13	TRBV19	NA
TGTGCCAGCAGCTTAGGGTCAGGCACAGCCAAAAACATTCAGTACTTC	CASSLGSGTAKNIQYF	TRBJ2-4	NA	16	TRBV7-8	NA
TGTGCCACCAGCAGAGACCGGCTTGGACTTCCCGGGGATACGCAGTATTTT	CATSRDRLGLPGDTQYF	TRBJ2-3	few	17	TRBV15	NA
TGTGCCACCCTTGGGGCCTCGGGACCAAACACCGGGGAGCTGTTTTTT	CATLGASGPNTGELFF	TRBJ2-2	NA	16	TRBV21-1	NA
TGTGCCAGCAGCTTAGCTTGGGGGACCGGGGAGCTGTTTTTT	CASSLAWGTGELFF	TRBJ2-2	NA	14	TRBV7-9	NA
TGCAGTGCTAGAGTGGTAGGACTAGCGGGGGGACAAGAGACCCAGTACTTC	CSARVVGLAGGQETQYF	TRBJ2-5	NA	17	TRBV20-1	TRBD2
TGCAGTGCTAGAGACATACAGGAAGGGGCCAATCAGCCCCAGCATTTT	CSARDIQEGANQPQHF	TRBJ1-5	NA	16	TRBV20-1	NA
TGTGCCAGCAGTCACCGGGGCTCCACAGATACGCAGTATTTT	CASSHRGSTDTQYF	TRBJ2-3	NA	14	TRBV6-1	NA
TGTGCCAGCAGCTTAGGGGTCTATGGCTACACCTTC	CASSLGVYGYTF	TRBJ1-2	few	12	TRBV7-9	NA
TGTGCCAGCAGCTTAGTGGGGACAGGGCGAGCTGGCTACACCTTC	CASSLVGTGRAGYTF	TRBJ1-2	once	15	TRBV7-9	TRBD1
TGTGCCAGCAGCTACCAGTCCGGGACAACCCCTCCCGGGGAGCTGTTTTTT	CASSYQSGTTPPGELFF	TRBJ2-2	few	17	TRBV12-3/TRBV12-4	NA
TGCAGTGCGGGCCGGGACAGGGGAATACGCACTGAAGCTTTCTTT	CSAGRDRGIRTEAFF	TRBJ1-1	few	15	TRBV20-1	TRBD1
TGTGCCAGCAGTTACTCCGCCGGGCTCGGGGGCTACGAGCAGTACTTC	CASSYSAGLGGYEQYF	TRBJ2-7	NA	16	TRBV6-5	NA